The rows below give T cell receptor beta chains drawn from one sample of a study of graft-versus-host responses after intestinal transplantation. Generated by immunoSEQ multiplex PCR, the TCRdb table keeps only in-frame clones and is missing some. The table has more than 12,000 clones, under 35% seen once. The sample consisted of alloreactive CD4+ T cells from a mixed lymphocyte reaction culture, taken before intestinal transplant. Receptors were obtained from a human patient who received an intestinal transplant. Both conserved end residues are part of each CDR3. The D gene is left open where the match is weak. Rows give clone size only sometimes, using once, few, many, or a class for an expanded clone.

TRBJ2-1 | TRBV4-1 | few | TRBD2 | CASSQILTSGRSSYNEQFF | TGCGCCAGCAGCCAAATTCTGACTAGCGGGAGGTCCTCCTACAATGAGCAGTTCTTC
TRBJ2-7 | TRBV28 | NA | NA | CASTQGGAYEQYF | TGTGCCAGCACCCAGGGCGGAGCCTACGAGCAGTACTTC
TRBJ1-4 | TRBV28 | few | NA | CASSLAGGRRNEKLFF | TGTGCCAGCAGCTTAGCGGGGGGGAGGAGAAATGAAAAACTGTTTTTT
TRBJ2-5 | TRBV6-1 | medium-sized | TRBD2 | CASSEGPLAAGGKTQYF | TGTGCCAGCAGTGAAGGTCCCCTGGCAGCGGGAGGAAAGACCCAGTACTTC
TRBJ2-3 | TRBV2 | few | TRBD1 | CASKGPTGGRTDTQYF | TGTGCCAGCAAAGGCCCCACAGGGGGGAGGACAGATACGCAGTATTTT
TRBJ1-5 | TRBV6-6 | once | NA | CATRRHKNQPQHF | TGTGCCACCAGGCGGCACAAAAATCAGCCCCAGCATTTT
TRBJ2-7 | TRBV2 | few | TRBD1 | CASSKNGDRGLYEQYF | TGTGCCAGCAGTAAAAATGGGGACAGGGGGTTATACGAGCAGTACTTC
TRBJ2-7 | TRBV5-1 | NA | NA | CASSLDPRRTTGEEQYF | TGCGCCAGCAGCTTGGACCCCCGTCGGACGACAGGAGAAGAGCAGTACTTC
TRBJ2-7 | TRBV4-2 | NA | NA | CASSFVLGYEQYF | TGTGCCAGCAGCTTCGTCCTTGGCTACGAGCAGTACTTC
TRBJ2-7 | TRBV27 | few | NA | CASSSQGPSYEQYF | TGTGCCAGCAGTTCACAGGGACCCTCCTACGAGCAGTACTTC
TRBJ1-1 | TRBV7-3 | NA | TRBD1 | CASSLNRGNTEAFF | TGTGCCAGCAGCTTGAACAGGGGCAACACTGAAGCTTTCTTT
TRBJ1-5 | TRBV27 | few | NA | CASSSGQFNQPQHF | TGTGCCAGCAGTTCAGGACAGTTCAATCAGCCCCAGCATTTT